This paragraph reports one T cell receptor (beta chain). Antigen unknown. The method was immunoSEQ multiplex PCR; TCRdb's version includes in-frame clones alone and lacks a portion of them. The sample includes over 120,000 clones, approximately 91% of them seen just once. The sample comes from a study of graft-versus-host responses after intestinal transplantation. Study-wide context: Transplantation in recipients was multivisceral, liver-intestinal, or isolated intestinal. All of the recipients had induction that used anti-thymocyte globulin, then tacrolimus and steroids for approximately 3 years.

Deletions cut 4 bases from V and 0 bases from J, with 10 bases between. This CDR3 has 16 residues. The germline gives CDR1 LNHDA, CDR2 SQIVND (reference sequence). General study findings and limits: HvG clone declines early post-transplant were associated with peak circulating GvH levels. Detection of GvH clones occurred in recipient marrow, and some had their first appearance in ileum or blood.

The sequence came from a human donor who received an intestinal transplant. The V and J genes are TRBV19 and TRBJ2-6; no reliable D call. This material consisted of unstimulated CD4+ T cells sorted from spleen or lymph node cells, taken before intestinal transplant. CDR3 DNA sequence: TGTGCCAGTAGTAAGGGCCGGTTCTCTGGGGCCAACGTCCTGACTTTC. Its protein product is CASSKGRFSGANVLTF.